The rows below give T cell receptor beta chains drawn from one sample of a study of blood T cell repertoires in COVID-19. The data were produced by immunoSEQ multiplex PCR, yet TCRdb's version contains in-frame clones alone and is incomplete. This table has some 140,000 clones, 70% to 80% appearing once. The source material was peripheral blood. The origin of the receptors is a man between 60 and 70 years old with acute or convalescent COVID-19. Each CDR3 is given with its conserved first and last residue. A D gene is named only where the DNA matches it firmly. Clone size is not always given. Where it is, it says once, few, many or a class for expanded clones.

>16|-|TRBJ2-2|TRBV29-1|TRBD2
TGCAGCGTTGGAACGGTGACTAGCGGGAACACCGGGGAGCTGTTTTTT
CSVGTVTSGNTGELFF
>14|-|TRBJ2-5|TRBV6-6|-
TGTGCCAGCAGTTACTCACGGGAATTAGGGACCCAGTACTTC
CASSYSRELGTQYF
>13|-|TRBJ1-2|TRBV6-6|-
TGTGCCAGCACCTGGACAGCTAACTATGGCTACACCTTC
CASTWTANYGYTF
>15|-|TRBJ1-2|TRBV6-5|TRBD1
TGTGCCAGCAGTTACTCGTCAGGGGGTGGGTATGGCTACACCTTC
CASSYSSGGGYGYTF
>17|-|TRBJ2-2|TRBV4-3|TRBD1
TGCGCCAGCAGCCTCGCCTGGACAGGGGGGAACACCGGGGAGCTGTTTTTT
CASSLAWTGGNTGELFF
>16|once|TRBJ1-6|TRBV19|-
TGTGCCAGTAGTATGAACTCGTTTGGGGGGGATTCACCCCTCCACTTT
CASSMNSFGGDSPLHF
>15|-|TRBJ1-2|TRBV4-3|-
TGCGCCAGCAGCCAAGGAGGCGCCGGTAACTATGGCTACACCTTC
CASSQGGAGNYGYTF
>12|once|TRBJ1-5|TRBV28|-
TGTGCCAGCAGCAGGGTCAATCAGCCCCAGCATTTT
CASSRVNQPQHF
>13|-|TRBJ1-5|TRBV30|-
TGTGCCTGGCGGGCCGGGATAAATCAGCCCCAGCATTTT
CAWRAGINQPQHF
>15|-|TRBJ2-7|TRBV5-8|-
TGTGCCAGCAGTTTAGATTCGGCGACTCCGGGGGAGCAGTACTTC
CASSLDSATPGEQYF
>16|-|TRBJ2-5|TRBV24-1|TRBD1
TGTGCCACCAGTGCCCCAGGGACAGGGGCGTCGGAGACCCAGTACTTC
CATSAPGTGASETQYF
>15|-|TRBJ2-2|TRBV19|TRBD1
TGTGCCAGTAGTATAAACCAGGGGGCTTCCGGGGAGCTGTTTTTT
CASSINQGASGELFF
>14|-|TRBJ2-7|TRBV27|-
TGTGCCAGCAGTCCCACGGACAGCTTCTACGAGCAGTACTTC
CASSPTDSFYEQYF
>14|-|TRBJ1-2|TRBV19|TRBD1
TGTGCCAGTAGTAAGACAGGGACTAACTATGGCTACACCTTC
CASSKTGTNYGYTF
>13|once|TRBJ1-3|TRBV5-4|TRBD1
TGTGCCAGCAGCTTGGACAGGGGGCACACCATATATTTT
CASSLDRGHTIYF
>14|-|TRBJ2-7|TRBV19|-
TGTGCCAGTAGTCTACAGAGAGGGAACAACGAGCAGTACTTC
CASSLQRGNNEQYF
>14|few|TRBJ1-5|TRBV28|-
TGTGCCAGCAAAACGACAGCCAACAATCAGCCCCAGCATTTT
CASKTTANNQPQHF
>15|once|TRBJ1-4|TRBV11-2|-
TGTGCCAGCAGCCAAGACACAGGACGAAATGAAAAACTGTTTTTT
CASSQDTGRNEKLFF
>13|-|TRBJ2-7|TRBV5-8|-
TGTGCCAGCAGCTTGGGGCAGTACTACGAGCAGTACTTC
CASSLGQYYEQYF